Presented here are 32 T cell receptor beta chains from one specimen sequenced in a study of OX40 agonist ivuxolimab in advanced cancers. Assay used: immunoSEQ multiplex PCR; TCRdb lists only in-frame clones, some missing. The sample gives around 41,000 clones, around 89% of which show up once; over 0.55% is in the top ten. This material consisted of CD4+ or CD8+ T cells sorted from blood, taken in a trial of the OX40 agonist ivuxolimab. The source is an adult with an advanced solid tumor such as melanoma, head and neck, liver or kidney cancer.

The chain uses TRBV9 and TRBJ1-6; D might be TRBD1 (6 bases). The CDR3 runs 14 residues. Trimming removed 5 bases from V and 5 bases from J, with 11 bases in between. The germline CDR1 and CDR2 sequences are SGDLS and YYNGEE. The CDR3 loop is CASRPGQDNSPLHF. The CDR3, as DNA: TGTGCCAGCAGACCGGGACAAGATAATTCACCCCTCCACTTT.

The genes are TRBV28 and TRBJ1-5; D not resolved. The CDR3 is 21 residues long. V was clipped by 2 bases and J by 0 bases, with 26 bases between them. Germline V lookup: CDR1 MDHEN, CDR2 SYDVKM. The CDR3 loop reads CASSLPRGVTNVFNSNQPQHF. The CDR3 DNA follows: TGTGCCAGCAGTTTACCCCGCGGGGTCACAAACGTTTTTAATAGCAATCAGCCCCAGCATTTT.

The V call is TRBV15, the J call TRBJ1-5; D remains unclear. CDR1 and CDR2 from the germline V gene are LNHNV and YYDKDF (reference sequence). This CDR3 spans 16 amino acids. V was pared by 1 base and J by 4 bases, with 14 bases between. CDR3 DNA sequence: TGTGCCACCAGCAGAGCGAGGTTAACTTCTAATCAGCCCCAGCATTTT. Residues: CATSRARLTSNQPQHF.

The J gene is TRBJ2-3, the V gene TRBV29-1, with TRBD1 identical over 8 bases. With V trimmed by 3 bases and J by 4 bases, 6 bases remained unmatched. The CDR3 has 14 residues. From germline, CDR1 is SQVTM and CDR2 ANQGSEA. Written as DNA, the CDR3 is TGCAGCGTTGAGGTAGCAGGGGGCGCAGATACGCAGTATTTT. Amino acids: CSVEVAGGADTQYF.

The chain links TRBV19 to TRBJ2-2, with TRBD2 identical over 8 bases. The germline V gene has CDR1 LNHDA and CDR2 SQIVND (reference sequence). The length of the CDR3 is 17 residues. Trimming took 7 bases from V and 3 from J; bases not matched to a gene: 13. CDR3 region: CASMPREVGGDTGELFF. CDR3 bases: TGTGCCAGTATGCCCCGGGAGGTCGGGGGGGACACCGGGGAGCTGTTTTTT.

This chain joins TRBV6-1 and TRBJ2-5; tentative D call: TRBD1 (6 bases). V lost 5 bases and J 1 base, leaving 8 bases between the germline ends. This CDR3 is built from 13 residues. Per the germline V gene, CDR1 is MNHNS and CDR2 is SASEGT. The CDR3 bases are TGTGCCAGCAGTACAGGGTTCCAAGAGACCCAGTACTTC. This translates into CASSTGFQETQYF.

The rearrangement uses TRBV18 and TRBJ1-1, with 7 nucleotides matching TRBD1. With 4 bases clipped from V and 11 bases from J, the junction kept 10 bases outside the gene matches. This CDR3 comprises 13 residues. Germline V lookup: CDR1 KGHSH, CDR2 LQKENI. CDR3: CASSRDSESAAFF. CDR3 DNA sequence: TGTGCCAGCTCACGGGACAGCGAGTCTGCGGCTTTCTTT.

This clone was seen just once. The chain employs TRBV4-2 and TRBJ2-4; 14 positions agree with TRBD2. J lost 1 base, V lost 3 bases, and 5 bases had no gene match. The CDR3 contains 18 residues. Germline CDR1 and CDR2: LGHNA and YNFKEQ. The CDR3, as DNA: TGTGCCAGCAGCCAGGGACTAGCGGGGGAGGGGGCCAAAAACATTCAGTACTTC. This sequence encodes CASSQGLAGEGAKNIQYF.

The J gene is TRBJ1-3, the V gene TRBV2; no firm D call. The V gene lost 7 bases and the J gene lost 0 bases, with 7 bases spanning the gap. Germline values: CDR1 SNHLY, CDR2 FYNNEI. CDR3 length: 13 amino acids. This CDR3 reads CASTYYSGNTIYF. The CDR3 DNA reads as TGTGCCAGCACTTACTACTCTGGAAACACCATATATTTT.

This chain links TRBV13 with TRBJ2-2; tentatively, D is TRBD1 (5 bases). The V gene's germline CDR1 is PRHDT and CDR2 FYEKMQ (reference sequence). V dropped 2 bases and J dropped 4 bases, with 20 bases sitting between them. The CDR3 spans 18 residues. The CDR3 region is CASSLTSGFALGTGELFF. CDR3 in DNA: TGTGCCAGCAGCTTAACTTCAGGGTTCGCTTTGGGCACCGGGGAGCTGTTTTTT.

V gene TRBV19 combines with J gene TRBJ2-7; 7 nucleotides line up with TRBD1. The CDR3 contains 13 residues. V lost 11 bases and J lost 7; bases outside the gene matches: 14. CDR1 is LNHDA and CDR2 is SQIVND in the germline V gene (reference sequence). CDR3 coding DNA: TGTGCCGGCGACAGGGTACCCCTCTGGGAGCAGTACTTC. Residues: CAGDRVPLWEQYF.

This clone was seen only once. The rearrangement joins TRBV7-2 to TRBJ1-1; D gene ambiguous. The CDR3 is 13 amino acids. With 1 base removed from V and 5 bases from J, the gap between germline ends came to 8 bases. The germline CDR1 and CDR2 sequences are SGHTA and FQGNSA. CDR3 nucleotides: TGTGCCAGCAGCTTAGGGTATGAGACTGAAGCTTTCTTT. This codes for CASSLGYETEAFF.

The chain couples TRBV5-1 to TRBJ2-1, with D unresolved. V gave up 2 bases and J gave up 0 bases, with 9 bases separating them. The CDR3 has 15 residues. The germline gives CDR1 SGHRS, CDR2 YFSETQ. The CDR3 DNA reads as TGCGCCAGCAGCTTAGACCAGAGCTCCTACAATGAGCAGTTCTTC. It translates to CASSLDQSSYNEQFF.

The V and J genes are TRBV28 and TRBJ2-5; D remains unclear. The CDR3 consists of 10 residues. Germline CDR1 reads MDHEN; CDR2 reads SYDVKM. The CDR3 region is CATFQETQYF. The CDR3 DNA reads as TGTGCGACGTTCCAAGAGACCCAGTACTTC.

The DNA of the CDR3 is TGTGCCAGCAGTGTGTCGACAGGGGTCACTGAAGCTTTCTTT. As protein: CASSVSTGVTEAFF. This chain uses TRBV2 with TRBJ1-1, with 8 bases matching TRBD1. This CDR3 contains 14 residues. Trimming cost V 4 bases and J 4 bases; bases outside gene matches: 5. Germline CDR1 is SNHLY and CDR2 is FYNNEI.

The rearrangement joins TRBV6-5 to TRBJ2-5; D is unresolved. Germline CDR1 MNHEY, CDR2 SVGAGI. The CDR3 runs 15 residues. The V end was cut by 3 bases, the J end by 2 bases, with 13 bases between. In nucleotides, the CDR3 is TGTGCCAGCAGTTATTCCAACCCAAGACAAGAGACCCAGTACTTC. Translation gives CASSYSNPRQETQYF.

V gene TRBV7-3 combines with J gene TRBJ1-2; D is possibly TRBD1 (5 bases). CDR3 length: 14 residues. Germline loops: CDR1 SGHTA, CDR2 FQGTGA. Trimming took 2 bases from V and 5 from J, leaving 12 bases between them. Here the CDR3 reads CASSLDPGGYGYTF. Written as DNA, the CDR3 is TGTGCCAGCAGCTTAGACCCCGGGGGATATGGCTACACCTTC.

This chain links TRBV5-1 with TRBJ1-4; no definite D call. This CDR3 is 14 amino acids long. V lost 0 bases, J lost 4 bases, and 7 bases lay in between. Germline values: CDR1 SGHRS, CDR2 YFSETQ. The DNA for the CDR3 is TGCGCCAGCAGCTTGGTTGGTCTTAATGAAAAACTGTTTTTT. Translated, it gives CASSLVGLNEKLFF. The variable domain in full, with the rest retrieved from reference TRBV5-1 and TRBJ1-4, is KAGVTQTPRYLIKTRGQQVTLSCSPISGHRSVSWYQQTPGQGLQFLFEYFSETQRNKGNFPGRFSGRQFSNSRSEMNVSTLELGDSALYLCASSLVGLNEKLFFGSGTQLSVL.

The CDR3: CASSPRLAGGYTGELFF. The CDR3 nucleotides are TGCGCCAGCAGCCCCCGACTAGCGGGGGGCTACACCGGGGAGCTGTTTTTT. The chain carries TRBV4-1 and TRBJ2-2; TRBD2 agrees at 13 bases. V trimming: 4 bases; J trimming: 3 bases; junction bases outside the gene matches: 5. Looked up from germline, CDR1 is MGHRA and CDR2 is YSYEKL. The CDR3 runs 17 residues.

V is TRBV19 and J is TRBJ1-2; 7 bases match TRBD1. This CDR3 has 13 amino acids. The germline CDR1 and CDR2 sequences are LNHDA and SQIVND (reference sequence). V lost 7 bases and J lost 2; bases outside the gene matches: 4. The CDR3 loop is CASKDRKNYGYTF. The DNA for the CDR3 is TGTGCCAGTAAGGACAGGAAGAACTATGGCTACACCTTC.

This clone was detected only once. Here the CDR3 reads CASSRDMTGMNTEAFF. The CDR3 bases are TGCGCCAGCAGCCGAGACATGACAGGTATGAACACTGAAGCTTTCTTT. The rearrangement uses TRBV4-1 and TRBJ1-1; possibly TRBD1 for D (6 bases). This CDR3 has 16 amino acids. With 4 bases removed from V and 0 bases from J, the gap between germline ends came to 15 bases. In germline, CDR1 is MGHRA, CDR2 YSYEKL.

The chain joins TRBV6-5 to TRBJ2-7; D unclear. CDR1 is MNHEY, CDR2 SVGAGI, per germline. The V end lost 0 bases, the J end lost 4 bases, and 10 bases lay between the germline ends. This CDR3 spans 14 amino acids. In nucleotides, the CDR3 is TGTGCCAGCAGTTACTCGGCCCGGCGGTACGAGCAGTACTTC. As protein: CASSYSARRYEQYF.

This chain links TRBV7-2 with TRBJ1-1; no firm D call. Deletions cut 4 bases from V and 8 bases from J, with 14 bases between. From germline, CDR1 is SGHTA and CDR2 FQGNSA. The CDR3 sequence is 13 residues long. In DNA, the CDR3 is TGTGCCAGCAGCTCCGAAATTACCCGAGAAGCTTTCTTT. Translated: CASSSEITREAFF.

This chain links TRBV7-9 with TRBJ1-2, with D possibly TRBD1 on 6 matching bases. Germline V CDR1 and CDR2: SEHNR, FQNEAQ (reference sequence). V was trimmed by 4 bases and J by 4 bases, leaving 13 bases between them. The length of the CDR3 is 14 residues. The CDR3 nucleotides are TGTGCCAGCAGCTGGGGGCGGGTTACCTATGGCTACACCTTC. This gives the protein CASSWGRVTYGYTF.

The chain is built from TRBV7-9 and TRBJ2-1; D may be TRBD2 (6 bases). CDR3 length: 15 amino acids. The germline CDR1 and CDR2 sequences are SEHNR and FQNEAQ (reference sequence). V lost 5 bases and J 3 bases, leaving 14 bases between the germline ends. CDR3: CASSPSGGNYNEQFF. CDR3 coding DNA: TGTGCCAGCAGCCCTAGTGGGGGGAACTACAATGAGCAGTTCTTC. The whole variable domain, remainder taken from reference TRBV7-9 and TRBJ2-1, is DTGVSQNPRHKITKRGQNVTFRCDPISEHNRLYWYRQTLGQGPEFLTYFQNEAQLEKSRLLSDRFSAERPKGSFSTLEIQRTEQGDSAMYLCASSPSGGNYNEQFFGPGTRLTVL.

The V and J genes are TRBV7-9 and TRBJ2-7; D ambiguous. The germline V gene encodes CDR1 SEHNR and CDR2 FQNEAQ (reference sequence). The V gene lost 2 bases and the J gene lost 6 bases, with 11 bases spanning the gap. The CDR3 has 13 amino acids. The CDR3 here is CASSLRNSPEQYF. DNA of the CDR3: TGTGCCAGCAGCTTAAGAAACTCCCCCGAGCAGTACTTC.

This rearrangement joins TRBV14 to TRBJ1-4; weak D call: TRBD1 (6 bases). There are 13 residues in the CDR3. Germline V lookup: CDR1 SGHDN, CDR2 FVKESK. Trimming stripped 4 bases from V and 8 bases from J, with 11 bases between. The CDR3 DNA sequence: TGTGCCAGCAGCCGGGGGCCAGGGGAAAAACTGTTTTTT. This translates into CASSRGPGEKLFF.

The gene calls are TRBV6-5 and TRBJ2-1; tentative D call: TRBD1 (6 bases). The length of the CDR3 is 14 residues. From germline, CDR1 is MNHEY and CDR2 SVGAGI. The ends were cut back, 5 bases at V and 5 bases at J, with 13 bases in the middle. The CDR3 here is CASSPDRFHNEQFF. The CDR3 nucleotides read TGTGCCAGCAGTCCTGACAGGTTCCACAATGAGCAGTTCTTC.

A single count supports this clone. This chain links TRBV9 with TRBJ2-3, with D uncertain. V lost 2 bases and J 2 bases, leaving 15 bases between the germline ends. From germline, CDR1 is SGDLS and CDR2 YYNGEE. The CDR3 is 16 amino acids. The CDR3 nucleotides read TGTGCCAGCAGCGTCGGGTCAGCCAAATTCACAGATACGCAGTATTTT. Its translation is CASSVGSAKFTDTQYF.

The V and J genes are TRBV14 and TRBJ2-1; D not certain. V was pared by 1 base and J by 2 bases, with 6 bases between. In germline, CDR1 is SGHDN, CDR2 FVKESK. This CDR3 has 14 amino acids. CDR3 loop: CASSQASAYNEQFF. In DNA form, the CDR3 reads TGTGCCAGCAGCCAAGCCAGTGCCTACAATGAGCAGTTCTTC.

The J gene is TRBJ1-2, the V gene TRBV28; 7 bases match TRBD1. The CDR3 extends over 15 amino acids. Germline V gene data show CDR1 as MDHEN and CDR2 as SYDVKM. Germline trimming cut 6 bases from V and 4 bases from J; bases unmatched to any gene: 11. The CDR3 coding sequence is TGTGCCAGCAGGGACCGGGACAGTTACTCCTATGGCTACACCTTC. It is translated as CASRDRDSYSYGYTF.

The chain joins TRBV2 to TRBJ1-2; D is uncertain. The germline gives CDR1 SNHLY, CDR2 FYNNEI. The germline V and J ends were trimmed by 6 bases and 2 bases, with 10 bases remaining between them. The CDR3 consists of 13 residues. DNA of the CDR3: TGTGCCAGCAGCACAGCCTTCAACTATGGCTACACCTTC. It yields the protein CASSTAFNYGYTF.